A selection of T cell receptor beta chains follows, all from one sample in a study of T-cell memory formation after mild COVID-19. A single record per CDR3 protein comes from TCRdb applying MiXCR to the 5' RACE reads. The data hold 270,000 or so distinct CDR3 sequences, with 15% to 20% observed a single time. Source material: PBMCs or a T cell subset sorted from them (not recorded which). These receptors were collected from a young man who had mild COVID-19 (a few samples of this study predate the infection). Cell type and time point are not known. CDR3s include the opening cysteine and the closing phenylalanine or tryptophan. The D gene is left open where the match is weak. Rows give clone size only sometimes, using once, few, many, or a class for an expanded clone.

J gene: TRBJ1-2
D gene: NA
clone size: NA
V gene: TRBV20-1
CDR3 DNA: TGCAGTGCTAGATTCGATCCAAACCCAATGGACACCTTC
CDR3 protein: CSARFDPNPMDTF

J gene: TRBJ2-3
D gene: NA
clone size: NA
V gene: TRBV20-1
CDR3 DNA: TGCAGTGCTCTTAGGGGCGGGCGCACAGATACGCAGTATTTT
CDR3 protein: CSALRGGRTDTQYF

J gene: TRBJ2-5
D gene: TRBD2
clone size: NA
V gene: TRBV5-1
CDR3 DNA: TGCGCCAGCAGGCTCTCCTTTGCGGGGGAAGAGACCCAGTACTTC
CDR3 protein: CASRLSFAGEETQYF

J gene: TRBJ2-7
D gene: NA
clone size: NA
V gene: TRBV7-2
CDR3 DNA: TGTGCCAGCAGCTCCTTGACAGCCCTTTTATCCGAGCAGTACTTC
CDR3 protein: CASSSLTALLSEQYF

J gene: TRBJ1-6
D gene: NA
clone size: few
V gene: TRBV28
CDR3 DNA: TGTGCCAGCAGCCCTAACGTGGGTCCCCTCCACTTT
CDR3 protein: CASSPNVGPLHF

J gene: TRBJ1-1
D gene: NA
clone size: few
V gene: TRBV20-1
CDR3 DNA: TGCAGAACGGTATTGCTGAACACTGAAGCTTTCTTT
CDR3 protein: CRTVLLNTEAFF

J gene: TRBJ1-6
D gene: NA
clone size: NA
V gene: TRBV14
CDR3 DNA: TGTGCCAGCAGCCAACAGGAAAACAATTCACCCCTCCACTTT
CDR3 protein: CASSQQENNSPLHF

J gene: TRBJ2-3
D gene: NA
clone size: NA
V gene: TRBV6-2/TRBV6-3
CDR3 DNA: TGTGCCAGCAGTTACAGAGCGGGTACGCAGTATTTT
CDR3 protein: CASSYRAGTQYF

J gene: TRBJ2-1
D gene: NA
clone size: few
V gene: TRBV7-2
CDR3 DNA: TGTGCCAGCAGCTTAAGGCGGGACAGTGATGAGCAGTTCTTC
CDR3 protein: CASSLRRDSDEQFF

J gene: TRBJ2-1
D gene: NA
clone size: few
V gene: TRBV7-8
CDR3 DNA: TGTGCCTCCGCCCGGGTTAGGGACAATGAGCAGTTCTTC
CDR3 protein: CASARVRDNEQFF

J gene: TRBJ2-2
D gene: NA
clone size: NA
V gene: TRBV11-3
CDR3 DNA: TGTGCCAGCAGCTTTGGGACCGGGGAGCTGTTTTTT
CDR3 protein: CASSFGTGELFF

J gene: TRBJ2-1
D gene: TRBD2
clone size: NA
V gene: TRBV7-3
CDR3 DNA: TGTGCCAGCAGCACTCCGGGACTAGCCACTCCTGAGCAGTTCTTC
CDR3 protein: CASSTPGLATPEQFF